This T cell receptor beta chain was recovered during a study of T cell responses to AZD1222 COVID-19 vaccine. Details on this clone: As yet, its antigen is unknown.

General study results and limits: The number of AZD1222 recipients seropositive at baseline was only five or six.

The CDR3 totals 16 residues. J was trimmed by 5 bases and V by 4 bases; bases with no gene match: 11. Method: immunoSEQ multiplex PCR; TCRdb's copy keeps in-frame clones and lacks some. Among approximately 130,000 clones listed, more than 85% were seen once. Sequencing was performed on peripheral blood, taken on day 0 of AZD1222 vaccination. The rearrangement links TRBV5-3 to TRBJ2-7, with TRBD1 matching over 11 bases. TRBV5-3 is labeled an ORF, and its function is uncertain. The TCR originated in an adult in good health. The CDR3 is CARSDPWTGGEDEQYF. CDR3 DNA sequence: TGTGCCAGAAGCGATCCTTGGACAGGGGGCGAGGACGAGCAGTACTTC.